These T cell receptor beta chains were read from a single sample in a study of PD-L1 blockade in urothelial cancer. Generated by immunoSEQ multiplex PCR, the TCRdb table keeps only in-frame clones and is missing some. Of around 41,000 clones listed, 85% to 90% are singletons. This sample comprised PBMCs, obtained around atezolizumab (anti-PD-L1) treatment. Source of these receptors: a woman aged 55-70 years with urothelial cancer. The CDR3 runs from the conserved cysteine through the conserved F or W. Fields, in order: J gene, D gene, clone size, V gene, CDR3 protein, CDR3 DNA. D genes are given only for firm matches. Size tells how often a clone was seen (once, few, many) or the class of an expanded clone, and some rows leave it out.

>TRBJ2-5|TRBD2|.|TRBV10-3
CAIRGLVGETQYF
TGTGCCATCAGGGGACTAGTCGGGGAGACCCAGTACTTC
>TRBJ2-1|TRBD1|.|TRBV5-1
CASRPTGSSYNEQFF
TGCGCCAGCAGACCGACAGGGAGCTCCTACAATGAGCAGTTCTTC
>TRBJ2-1|TRBD2|.|TRBV11-3
CASSLASGYNEQFF
TGTGCCAGCAGCTTAGCTAGCGGCTACAATGAGCAGTTCTTC
>TRBJ1-1|.|.|TRBV29-1
CSVQGILGHTEAFF
TGCAGCGTACAGGGCATTCTGGGTCACACTGAAGCTTTCTTT
>TRBJ2-3|.|.|TRBV2
CASSEELATDTQYF
TGTGCCAGCAGTGAAGAGCTAGCAACAGATACGCAGTATTTT
>TRBJ1-4|.|.|TRBV25-1
CASSEPTVMKKLFF
TGTGCCAGCAGTGAGCCGACAGTTATGAAAAAACTGTTTTTT
>TRBJ2-7|TRBD1|.|TRBV5-1
CASSPKPGQRTYEQYF
TGCGCCAGCAGCCCAAAGCCGGGACAGAGAACCTACGAGCAGTACTTC
>TRBJ2-1|.|.|TRBV15
CATGKTNNEQFF
TGTGCGACAGGCAAGACTAACAATGAGCAGTTCTTC
>TRBJ2-7|TRBD1|.|TRBV6-5
CASSYSMGQGAYEQYF
TGTGCCAGCAGTTACTCGATGGGACAGGGGGCTTACGAGCAGTACTTC
>TRBJ2-1|.|.|TRBV6-5
CASSYSSSNEQFF
TGTGCCAGCAGTTACTCTAGCTCCAATGAGCAGTTCTTC
>TRBJ2-3|.|.|TRBV7-9
CASSPFTDTQYF
TGTGCCAGCAGCCCTTTCACAGATACGCAGTATTTT
>TRBJ2-2|TRBD2|.|TRBV5-4
CASSLGGGRSRDTGELFF
TGTGCCAGCAGCTTGGGGGGCGGGAGGTCCCGTGACACCGGGGAGCTGTTTTTT
>TRBJ2-1|TRBD2|.|TRBV19
CASSLLAGGYNEQFF
TGTGCCAGTAGTCTTCTAGCGGGAGGTTACAATGAGCAGTTCTTC
>TRBJ1-6|.|.|TRBV25-1
CASEQGTYNSPLHF
TGTGCCAGCGAGCAGGGTACCTATAATTCACCCCTCCACTTT
>TRBJ2-4|.|.|TRBV4-1
CASSQTSGGVAGNIQYF
TGCGCCAGCAGCCAAACCTCCGGAGGGGTAGCTGGGAACATTCAGTACTTC
>TRBJ1-3|TRBD1|.|TRBV4-3
CASSQFTGGFGNTIYF
TGCGCCAGCAGCCAATTCACAGGGGGCTTTGGAAACACCATATATTTT
>TRBJ1-3|.|.|TRBV5-1
CASSLRSSGNTIYF
TGCGCCAGCAGCTTACGGTCCTCTGGAAACACCATATATTTT
>TRBJ2-3|TRBD2|.|TRBV4-3
CASSQVTSGREGADTQYF
TGCGCCAGCAGCCAAGTAACTAGCGGGAGGGAGGGGGCAGATACGCAGTATTTT
>TRBJ2-5|.|.|TRBV5-1
CASSSPALAGETQYF
TGCGCCAGCAGCTCCCCCGCACTAGCCGGGGAGACCCAGTACTTC
>TRBJ1-5|.|.|TRBV6-6
CASRPQPRGGQPQHF
TGTGCCAGCCGACCCCAACCCCGCGGGGGCCAGCCCCAGCATTTT
>TRBJ1-6|TRBD1|once|TRBV2
CASSINTLGGTGYNSPLHF
TGTGCCAGCAGTATCAACACCCTCGGCGGGACAGGTTATAATTCACCCCTCCACTTT
>TRBJ2-7|.|.|TRBV28
CASSMSLYEQYF
TGTGCCAGCAGTATGAGTCTTTACGAGCAGTACTTC
>TRBJ2-5|TRBD2|.|TRBV5-4
CASKTSGGETQYF
TGTGCCAGCAAGACTAGCGGGGGAGAGACCCAGTACTTC
>TRBJ1-1|.|.|TRBV11-2
CASSLTLVNTEAFF
TGTGCCAGCAGCCTAACGTTAGTCAACACTGAAGCTTTCTTT
>TRBJ1-1|.|once|TRBV15
CATSRDASSTEAFF
TGTGCCACCAGCAGAGACGCGTCTTCCACTGAAGCTTTCTTT
>TRBJ1-6|.|.|TRBV5-4
CASSAQQGGNSPLHF
TGTGCCAGCAGCGCCCAACAGGGTGGAAATTCACCCCTCCACTTT
>TRBJ2-2|.|.|TRBV4-3
CASSQDDGVTGELFF
TGCGCCAGCAGCCAAGATGACGGAGTCACCGGGGAGCTGTTTTTT
>TRBJ1-1|TRBD1|once|TRBV28
CASSPVDRGAEAFF
TGTGCCAGCAGTCCAGTGGACAGGGGCGCTGAAGCTTTCTTT
>TRBJ1-5|TRBD1|.|TRBV6-5
CASSRDRVYQPQHF
TGTGCCAGCAGTCGGGACAGGGTTTATCAGCCCCAGCATTTT
>TRBJ1-5|.|.|TRBV19
CASSRSGKDSNQPQHF
TGTGCCAGTAGTCGATCAGGGAAGGATAGCAATCAGCCCCAGCATTTT
>TRBJ2-3|TRBD2|.|TRBV10-3
CAIRGLAGGSTDTQYF
TGTGCCATCAGAGGACTAGCGGGGGGGAGCACAGATACGCAGTATTTT
>TRBJ2-7|TRBD2|.|TRBV6-5
CASSIGLAPSLEQYF
TGTGCCAGCAGTATTGGACTAGCCCCGAGTCTGGAGCAGTACTTC
>TRBJ1-2|.|.|TRBV2
CASSSSPNGLHGYTF
TGTGCCAGCAGTTCTTCCCCCAATGGACTCCATGGCTACACCTTC
>TRBJ1-2|TRBD1|once|TRBV7-2
CASSLEGAFRDGYTF
TGTGCCAGCAGCTTAGAGGGGGCGTTCAGGGATGGCTACACCTTC
>TRBJ2-2|TRBD1|.|TRBV5-1
CASSLEQRQGTGELFF
TGCGCCAGCAGCTTGGAACAGCGACAGGGCACCGGGGAGCTGTTTTTT
>TRBJ2-1|TRBD2|.|TRBV28
CASSKGGSYNEQFF
TGTGCCAGCAGCAAGGGAGGGTCCTACAATGAGCAGTTCTTC
>TRBJ2-7|.|.|TRBV6-1
CASSERDIRIPYEQYF
TGTGCCAGCAGTGAACGGGACATCCGAATACCGTACGAGCAGTACTTC
>TRBJ1-1|.|.|TRBV5-4
CASSYIGANTEAFF
TGTGCCAGCAGCTACATAGGGGCGAACACTGAAGCTTTCTTT
>TRBJ1-2|TRBD1|.|TRBV10-3
CAIRLDRRDRGFGGYTF
TGTGCCATCAGATTGGACCGCAGGGACAGGGGGTTCGGGGGCTACACCTTC
>TRBJ2-7|TRBD1|.|TRBV2
CASTEGTVYEQYF
TGTGCCAGCACCGAAGGGACAGTCTACGAGCAGTACTTC
>TRBJ1-1|TRBD1|.|TRBV7-2
CASSSDRVSTEAFF
TGTGCCAGCAGCTCCGACAGGGTTTCCACTGAAGCTTTCTTT
>TRBJ2-1|.|.|TRBV2
CASKGGLSYNEQFF
TGTGCCAGCAAAGGCGGGTTATCCTACAATGAGCAGTTCTTC
>TRBJ1-3|TRBD1|.|TRBV5-1
CASSGGGAGNTIYF
TGCGCCAGCAGCGGAGGGGGCGCCGGAAACACCATATATTTT
>TRBJ2-3|.|.|TRBV19
CASSILPGLNTDTQYF
TGTGCCAGTAGTATACTTCCGGGACTTAACACAGATACGCAGTATTTT
>TRBJ2-3|.|.|TRBV7-9
CASSRTTSTDTQYF
TGTGCCAGCAGCCGGACTACTAGCACAGATACGCAGTATTTT
>TRBJ1-4|TRBD1|.|TRBV10-1
CASTLDRGAKATNEKLFF
TGCGCCAGCACCTTGGACAGGGGAGCTAAGGCAACTAATGAAAAACTGTTTTTT
>TRBJ1-3|.|.|TRBV4-2
CASSYSRDSGNTIYF
TGTGCCAGCAGCTACAGCCGCGACTCTGGAAACACCATATATTTT
>TRBJ2-1|.|.|TRBV18
CASSPAMVENEQFF
TGTGCCAGCTCACCAGCTATGGTAGAAAATGAGCAGTTCTTC
>TRBJ2-4|TRBD2|medium-sized|TRBV11-2
CASSPHLAGRENIQYF
TGTGCCAGCAGCCCCCACCTAGCGGGGCGGGAAAACATTCAGTACTTC
>TRBJ2-7|.|.|TRBV14
CASSQEARGAYEQYF
TGTGCCAGCAGCCAAGAAGCCAGGGGGGCCTACGAGCAGTACTTC
>TRBJ1-1|.|.|TRBV7-6
CASSLRMGLEAFF
TGTGCCAGCAGCTTAAGAATGGGACTTGAAGCTTTCTTT
>TRBJ1-3|TRBD1|.|TRBV7-6
CASSSRTGSSGNTIYF
TGTGCCAGCAGCTCCCGGACAGGGTCCTCTGGAAACACCATATATTTT
>TRBJ2-7|.|.|TRBV4-1
CASSQDTGSSYEQYF
TGCGCCAGCAGCCAAGATACAGGAAGCTCCTACGAGCAGTACTTC